This TCR beta chain comes out of a study of shared clonotypes between healthy human individuals. Study outcomes and limitations: Across subsets, estimated richness was generally greater for naive than for memory populations. Clonotypes which were not shared had lower generation probabilities than clonotypes that all four donors shared.

Only in-frame clones appear in the TCRdb table, and some are missing; sequencing was by immunoSEQ multiplex PCR. The sample records approximately 1.5 million clones, 95% to 99% being singletons. J was trimmed by 7 bases and V by 7 bases; bases with no gene match: 9. The CDR3 has 12 residues. The germline CDR1 and CDR2 sequences are SQVTM and ANQGSEA. All of the donors resided in Nashville, Tennessee, and each was a Caucasian adult. Concerning this clone itself: The antigen is unknown.

Specimen: naive CD4+ T cells sorted from blood. Described subset: CD45RA+ positively selected. The chain links TRBV29-1 to TRBJ2-7, with 8 bases identical to TRBD1. The source of this sequence is a man between 25 and 39 years old in good health. This chain's CDR3 is CSAGQGLREQYF. The CDR3 DNA reads TGCAGCGCCGGACAGGGTCTAAGGGAGCAGTACTTC.